Listed below are T cell receptor beta chains from one sample, sequenced in a study of T cells in Graves' hyperthyroidism and ophthalmopathy. TCRdb recomputed calls from the multiplex PCR reads with MiXCR, one row per CDR3 protein. Altogether more than 450,000 distinct CDR3 sequences are present, about 14% being singletons, with the ten largest covering more than 11%. Specimen: blood. The receptors derive from a woman between 40 and 55 years old with Graves' hyperthyroidism. Each CDR3 is given with its conserved first and last residue. Fields, in order: clone size, V gene, J gene, D gene, CDR3 protein, CDR3 DNA. The D gene is left open where the match is weak. Part of the rows lack a size; the others show once, few, many or a class for expanded clones.

clone size: NA
V gene: TRBV5-1
J gene: TRBJ2-7
D gene: TRBD2
CDR3 protein: CASSPRGLAGGYEQYF
CDR3 DNA: TGTGCCAGCTCACCCCGAGGACTAGCGGGAGGTTACGAGCAGTACTTC

clone size: few
V gene: TRBV30
J gene: TRBJ2-1
D gene: TRBD2
CDR3 protein: CAWTVPGGGYNEQFF
CDR3 DNA: TGTGCCTGGACCGTCCCCGGCGGGGGATACAATGAGCAGTTCTTC

clone size: NA
V gene: TRBV5-4
J gene: TRBJ2-3
D gene: TRBD2
CDR3 protein: CASSLVVGGLTDTQYF
CDR3 DNA: TGTGCCAGCAGCTTGGTGGTGGGAGGGCTGACAGATACGCAGTATTTT

clone size: few
V gene: TRBV20-1
J gene: TRBJ2-6
D gene: NA
CDR3 protein: CSARANSGANVLTF
CDR3 DNA: TGCAGTGCTAGAGCTAACTCTGGGGCCAACGTCCTGACTTTC

clone size: few
V gene: TRBV28
J gene: TRBJ1-1
D gene: TRBD1
CDR3 protein: CASSQTGGRTEAFF
CDR3 DNA: TGTGCCAGCAGCCAGACAGGGGGAAGGACTGAAGCTTTCTTT

clone size: NA
V gene: TRBV20-1
J gene: TRBJ1-4
D gene: NA
CDR3 protein: CSARTVDYEKLFF
CDR3 DNA: TGCAGTGCTAGGACAGTAGATTATGAAAAACTGTTTTTT

clone size: NA
V gene: TRBV19
J gene: TRBJ2-7
D gene: TRBD2
CDR3 protein: CASSMGLAGSSYEQYF
CDR3 DNA: TGTGCCAGTAGTATGGGGCTAGCGGGCTCATCCTACGAGCAGTACTTC

clone size: NA
V gene: TRBV4-1
J gene: TRBJ2-7
D gene: NA
CDR3 protein: CASSQEEGGYEQYF
CDR3 DNA: TGCGCCAGCAGCCAAGAAGAGGGGGGCTACGAGCAGTACTTC

clone size: many
V gene: TRBV5-1
J gene: TRBJ2-7
D gene: TRBD1
CDR3 protein: CASSSTGGGEQYF
CDR3 DNA: TGCGCCAGCAGTAGTACAGGGGGCGGCGAGCAGTACTTC

clone size: few
V gene: TRBV6-2/TRBV6-3
J gene: TRBJ2-4
D gene: NA
CDR3 protein: CASSYLGTFGENIQYF
CDR3 DNA: TGTGCCAGCAGTTATCTCGGGACTTTTGGGGAAAACATTCAGTACTTC

clone size: many
V gene: TRBV27
J gene: TRBJ1-2
D gene: NA
CDR3 protein: CASSPVARSYGYTF
CDR3 DNA: TGTGCCAGCAGTCCGGTTGCGCGTTCCTATGGCTACACCTTC

clone size: NA
V gene: TRBV2
J gene: TRBJ1-5
D gene: NA
CDR3 protein: CASSGALGSNQPQHF
CDR3 DNA: TGTGCCAGCAGTGGAGCACTGGGTAGCAATCAGCCCCAGCATTTT

clone size: few
V gene: TRBV3-1
J gene: TRBJ2-2
D gene: TRBD2
CDR3 protein: CASSRKRPVLAGETGELFF
CDR3 DNA: TGTGCCAGCAGCCGAAAGCGGCCGGTACTAGCGGGAGAAACCGGGGAGCTGTTTTTT

clone size: many
V gene: TRBV3-1
J gene: TRBJ1-6
D gene: NA
CDR3 protein: CASSDVGTGPLHF
CDR3 DNA: TGTGCCAGCAGCGACGTCGGCACGGGGCCCCTCCACTTT

clone size: many
V gene: TRBV28
J gene: TRBJ2-3
D gene: NA
CDR3 protein: CASNPFLGTLSTDTQYF
CDR3 DNA: TGTGCCAGCAACCCTTTTTTAGGAACACTTAGCACAGATACGCAGTATTTT

clone size: many
V gene: TRBV3-1
J gene: TRBJ1-2
D gene: NA
CDR3 protein: CASSRQNYGYTF
CDR3 DNA: TGTGCCAGCAGCCGGCAGAACTATGGCTACACCTTC

clone size: NA
V gene: TRBV6-5
J gene: TRBJ1-3
D gene: TRBD1
CDR3 protein: CASSYTGQLSGNTIYF
CDR3 DNA: TGTGCCAGCAGTTACACGGGACAGCTCTCTGGAAACACCATATATTTT

clone size: NA
V gene: TRBV10-3
J gene: TRBJ2-7
D gene: TRBD1
CDR3 protein: CAISGRQGKNEQYF
CDR3 DNA: TGTGCCATCAGTGGCCGACAGGGGAAGAACGAGCAGTACTTC

clone size: few
V gene: TRBV10-3
J gene: TRBJ2-3
D gene: TRBD2
CDR3 protein: CAISESKGIAGAADTQYF
CDR3 DNA: TGTGCCATCAGTGAGTCGAAAGGTATAGCGGGAGCTGCAGATACGCAGTATTTT

clone size: many
V gene: TRBV20-1
J gene: TRBJ2-3
D gene: NA
CDR3 protein: CSASTNTDTQYF
CDR3 DNA: TGCAGTGCTTCGACGAATACTGATACGCAGTATTTT

clone size: many
V gene: TRBV20-1
J gene: TRBJ1-3
D gene: NA
CDR3 protein: CSASPDPAGNTIYF
CDR3 DNA: TGCAGTGCTTCGCCTGACCCCGCTGGAAACACCATATATTTT

clone size: many
V gene: TRBV28
J gene: TRBJ1-3
D gene: NA
CDR3 protein: CASSSPQISGNTIYF
CDR3 DNA: TGTGCCAGCAGTTCTCCTCAGATCTCTGGAAACACCATATATTTT

clone size: NA
V gene: TRBV5-4
J gene: TRBJ2-3
D gene: NA
CDR3 protein: CASSLGALRGANTDTQYF
CDR3 DNA: TGTGCCAGCAGCTTGGGGGCTTTGAGGGGGGCTAACACAGATACGCAGTATTTT

clone size: NA
V gene: TRBV27
J gene: TRBJ1-6
D gene: TRBD1
CDR3 protein: CASSSSRQGNSPLHF
CDR3 DNA: TGTGCCAGCAGTTCGTCGAGACAGGGGAATTCACCCCTCCACTTT

clone size: few
V gene: TRBV28
J gene: TRBJ2-1
D gene: NA
CDR3 protein: CASSSQGHIEQFF
CDR3 DNA: TGTGCCAGCAGTTCTCAAGGCCACATTGAGCAGTTCTTC

clone size: NA
V gene: TRBV24-1
J gene: TRBJ2-2
D gene: NA
CDR3 protein: CATSDFGQNTGELFF
CDR3 DNA: TGTGCCACCAGTGATTTCGGACAGAACACCGGGGAGCTGTTTTTT

clone size: many
V gene: TRBV12-3/TRBV12-4
J gene: TRBJ1-1
D gene: NA
CDR3 protein: CASRQGGGRGTEAFF
CDR3 DNA: TGTGCCAGCAGACAAGGGGGGGGGCGGGGCACTGAAGCTTTCTTT

clone size: many
V gene: TRBV12-3/TRBV12-4
J gene: TRBJ1-1
D gene: TRBD1
CDR3 protein: CASSRTGGKAEAFF
CDR3 DNA: TGTGCCAGCAGCAGGACAGGGGGTAAGGCTGAAGCTTTCTTT

clone size: few
V gene: TRBV20-1
J gene: TRBJ1-4
D gene: TRBD1
CDR3 protein: CSARQGGEKLFF
CDR3 DNA: TGCAGTGCGAGACAGGGAGGTGAAAAACTGTTTTTT

clone size: many
V gene: TRBV2
J gene: TRBJ2-2
D gene: NA
CDR3 protein: CASRHDTNTGELFF
CDR3 DNA: TGTGCCAGCAGACACGACACAAACACCGGGGAGCTGTTTTTT

clone size: many
V gene: TRBV10-3
J gene: TRBJ2-3
D gene: TRBD2
CDR3 protein: CAISERTSGSEYTQYF
CDR3 DNA: TGTGCCATCAGTGAGAGGACTAGCGGGAGTGAGTACACGCAGTATTTT

clone size: NA
V gene: TRBV20-1
J gene: TRBJ2-3
D gene: TRBD2
CDR3 protein: CGATSGSGVDTQYF
CDR3 DNA: TGCGGTGCAACTAGCGGGAGTGGAGTAGATACGCAGTATTTT

clone size: many
V gene: TRBV20-1
J gene: TRBJ2-5
D gene: TRBD1
CDR3 protein: CSARDRGRRETQYF
CDR3 DNA: TGCAGTGCTAGAGACAGGGGGCGAAGGGAGACCCAGTACTTC

clone size: many
V gene: TRBV28
J gene: TRBJ1-2
D gene: NA
CDR3 protein: CASSTGQNYGYTF
CDR3 DNA: TGTGCCAGCAGTACGGGACAAAACTATGGCTACACCTTC

clone size: few
V gene: TRBV7-3
J gene: TRBJ2-2
D gene: NA
CDR3 protein: CASSQTSGELFF
CDR3 DNA: TGTGCCAGCAGCCAGACCTCCGGGGAGCTGTTTTTT

clone size: NA
V gene: TRBV6-5
J gene: TRBJ2-2
D gene: NA
CDR3 protein: CASSYGGGIGELFF
CDR3 DNA: TGTGCCAGCAGTTACGGGGGTGGTATCGGGGAGCTGTTTTTT

clone size: many
V gene: TRBV20-1
J gene: TRBJ2-3
D gene: NA
CDR3 protein: CSARDSGGNTDTQYF
CDR3 DNA: TGCAGTGCTAGAGATTCTGGCGGGAACACAGATACGCAGTATTTT

clone size: many
V gene: TRBV3-1
J gene: TRBJ2-7
D gene: TRBD2
CDR3 protein: CASSQGGLAGGEQYF
CDR3 DNA: TGTGCCAGCAGCCAAGGGGGACTAGCGGGAGGTGAGCAGTACTTC

clone size: many
V gene: TRBV28
J gene: TRBJ1-6
D gene: NA
CDR3 protein: CASSFGLQALHF
CDR3 DNA: TGTGCCAGCAGTTTCGGGCTTCAGGCCCTCCACTTT

clone size: NA
V gene: TRBV5-1
J gene: TRBJ1-4
D gene: NA
CDR3 protein: CASRRDTTNEKLFF
CDR3 DNA: TGCGCCAGCAGACGGGACACAACTAATGAAAAACTGTTTTTT

clone size: many
V gene: TRBV20-1
J gene: TRBJ1-2
D gene: TRBD1
CDR3 protein: CSAPGQGLGGYTF
CDR3 DNA: TGCAGTGCCCCTGGACAGGGATTAGGTGGCTACACCTTC

clone size: many
V gene: TRBV5-1
J gene: TRBJ2-7
D gene: TRBD2
CDR3 protein: CASSVTSGRNEQYF
CDR3 DNA: TGCGCCAGCAGCGTGACTAGCGGGAGGAACGAGCAGTACTTC